This paragraph covers one T cell receptor (beta chain) sequence. Its antigen is still unknown. No qualities accompany the bases; no much larger clone lies one base away. The CDR3 regions of human TCRbeta chains were analyzed by immunosequencing. Processing in the source paper ran as follows. Repertoire TCRs were checked for matches against a reference library of SARS-CoV-2-specific TCRs that had been generated using the MIRA antigen-specificity platform. Breadth meant the fraction of unique TCRs that were SARS-CoV-2-associated, whereas depth meant the fraction of total T cells that were SARS-CoV-2-associated. Using the MIRA data, each spike-specific TCR was assigned both to the spike region to which the TCR was reactive and to a CD4 or CD8 class. Log10-transformed breadth and depth values were compared by one-way ANOVA with Sidak's multiple comparisons tests. The source is immuneACCESS, and TCRdb retained only in-frame sequences with V and J called. Part of the clones is not carried over; for the studies checked, unresolved V genes explain less than half of this, and the remainder is unexplained. V and J calls plus clone size are reproduced from that table; the DNA served to infer D and trimming. This sample is represented by more than 100,000 clones; approximately 88% of them were singletons. The ten largest clonotypes hold approximately 8% of the sample.

This sample was taken from a study of T cell responses to AZD1222 COVID-19 vaccine (dated by TCRdb to about 2021). A note on the overall study: AZD1222 recipients given second doses at about 4 weeks or at about 12 weeks were pooled, since spike-specific TCR depth and breadth were not found to differ between the two schedules. TCR sequencing covered about 230 trial participants: 207 given two doses of AZD1222 and 26 given two doses of MenACWY control vaccine. Trial participants were enrolled by age into subgroups of 18-55, 56-69 and 70-plus years, and around 140, 26 and 57 TCR-sequenced participants, respectively, were included in these subgroups. The research as a whole found: Epitopes outside the regions mutated in the B.1.351 and B.1.1.7 variants were reportedly recognized by nearly half of the unique spike-specific TCRs. The 56-69-year group was small, and its depth increase did not reach significance, likely because of low power. Participants were mostly white British and included more females than males, and it was suggested by the authors that clonal diversity may have been underestimated. Conclusions about previously exposed vaccinees were limited because only a handful of AZD1222 recipients were SARS-CoV-2 seropositive at baseline. After two AZD1222 doses, spike-specific TCR breadth and depth were significantly higher than at day 0 and than in MenACWY recipients. The vaccine-associated CD4 TCRs covered the entire spike protein, and the dominant responses fell in regions 160-218 and 743-854. Because no samples from the day 14 peak response were available, repertoires could be characterized only after the peak T cell response.

The CDR3 goes from the cysteine to the phenylalanine over 15 residues. Only the CDR3 DNA is retained, 45 bases long and in frame from the first base. Read against the paper, the sample's time point label means: baseline before first vaccination. The vaccinee samples were drawn from two UK trials, COV001 and COV002, one of which was a single-blind randomized controlled phase 2/3 trial testing AZD1222 (ChAdOx1 nCoV-19) in healthy adults. Trial participant PBMC samples were collected at day 0 and day 28 after the second dose for TCRbeta chain sequencing. This clonotype was obtained from an adult in good health. Sequenced here: peripheral blood, sampled on day 0 of AZD1222 vaccination. The V gene is TRBV12-1 and the J gene is TRBJ2-7. TRBV12-1 is annotated as a pseudogene. The nucleotide sequence is given as TGTGCCAGCAGTTTTACCGGGACCAACCCCTACGAGCAGTACTTC. Translated, it reads CASSFTGTNPYEQYF.